A selection of T cell receptor beta chains follows, all from one sample in a study of T cell repertoires in cytomegalovirus infection. TCRdb reprocessed the reads with MiXCR, giving one entry per CDR3 protein. The sample lists approximately 310,000 distinct CDR3 sequences, roughly 25% occurring once. These TCRs are of unknown antigen specificity. The specimen was cultured PBMCs, collected from culture after CMV antigen stimulation. These receptors came from a human donor in good health (CMV status not recorded). Some clones in this sample may be carry-over from other donors' samples. Both conserved end residues are part of each CDR3. A D gene is named only where the DNA matches it firmly. Expanded clones are given a class, and other clones once, few, many or no size at all.

size	V	J	D	DNA	CDR3
NA	TRBV7-8	TRBJ2-3	NA	TGTGCCAGCAGCCCGCGGGGAAGTTCCTCGCTTAGCACAGATACGCAGTATTTT	CASSPRGSSSLSTDTQYF
many	TRBV27	TRBJ2-1	TRBD2	TGTGCCAGCAGTTTCCTCTCGCGGGGGGGGAACAATGAGCAGTTCTTC	CASSFLSRGGNNEQFF
NA	TRBV6-2/TRBV6-3	TRBJ2-5	NA	TGTGCCAGCAGTCCTTTTAGGTCCCCGGGGGCCCAGTACTTC	CASSPFRSPGAQYF
medium-sized	TRBV28	TRBJ1-6	NA	TGTGCCAGCACCCCTACAGGGCCCTCCAGTTCACCCCTCCACTTT	CASTPTGPSSSPLHF
few	TRBV27	TRBJ1-1	TRBD1	TGTGCCAGCAGTCTGGGACAGGCGGACCAAGCTTTCTTT	CASSLGQADQAFF
few	TRBV3-1	TRBJ2-7	NA	TGTGCCAGCAGCCGGAGGGGGGTCTCCGGCGAGCAGTACTTC	CASSRRGVSGEQYF
few	TRBV5-1	TRBJ2-1	NA	TGCGCCAGCAGCCCGAGGCCCAGGGGCTACAATGAGCAGTTCTTC	CASSPRPRGYNEQFF
few	TRBV7-2	TRBJ2-1	TRBD2	TGTGCCAGCAGCTTATTACTAGCGGGAGTGAGTAATGAGCAGTTCTTC	CASSLLLAGVSNEQFF
NA	TRBV29-1	TRBJ2-3	NA	TGCAGCGCGAGAGCGGTGGTGGACCTCCCCTCGGATACGCAGTATTTT	CSARAVVDLPSDTQYF
many	TRBV7-2	TRBJ2-3	NA	TGTGCCAGCAGCTCCTATCTCGACACAGATACGCAGTATTTT	CASSSYLDTDTQYF
NA	TRBV15	TRBJ2-3	TRBD2	TGTGCCACCACACCGAGCGGGAGAACAGATACGCAGTATTTT	CATTPSGRTDTQYF
NA	TRBV28	TRBJ2-7	TRBD1	TGTGCCAAATCAACCCCGAACGGACAGGGGGGAAACGAGCAGTACTTC	CAKSTPNGQGGNEQYF
NA	TRBV19	TRBJ2-5	TRBD2	TGTGCCAGTAGTTTGGGACTATACAACCAAGAGACCCAGTACTTC	CASSLGLYNQETQYF
NA	TRBV20-1	TRBJ1-1	TRBD1	TGCAGTGCTAGAGATTTTGTAACAGGGGGGAACACTGAAGCTTTCTTT	CSARDFVTGGNTEAFF
few	TRBV11-3	TRBJ2-5	NA	TGTGCCAGCAGCCCGACACAAGAGACCCAGTACTTC	CASSPTQETQYF
few	TRBV18	TRBJ1-4	TRBD1	TGTGCCAGCTCACCACAGGGGGCGGCTAATGAAAAACTGTTTTTT	CASSPQGAANEKLFF